This TCR beta chain was sequenced in a study of cytomegalovirus exposure and HLA in healthy donors. 60 Vbeta and 13 Jbeta primers were used in PCR. TCRdb's copy holds only in-frame clones and misses some; the assay was immunoSEQ multiplex PCR. The table lists about 130,000 clones, over 60% of them singletons. Donors consisted of healthy bone marrow donors. Sequenced sample: PBMCs. The receptor comes from a human donor in good health.

The DNA for the CDR3 is TGTGCCAGCAGCGTGGGGGGGGCCTCTGAAGCTTTCTTT. Translation: CASSVGGASEAFF. The chain uses TRBV9 and TRBJ1-1, with D possibly matching TRBD1 (6 bases). V was shortened by 2 bases and J by 6 bases, with 11 bases between the two germline ends. Germline assignment: CDR1 SGDLS and CDR2 YYNGEE. The CDR3 runs 13 residues.